Below are 8 T cell receptor beta chains sequenced from a single sample in a study of blood T cells in healthy people across ages. A sample-barcoded 5' primer and a J-beta primer mix were used in a second PCR of roughly 7 to 11 cycles. TCRdb reprocessed the 5' RACE reads via MiXCR and lists one record per CDR3 protein. The repertoire holds approximately 1.5 million distinct CDR3 sequences, with about 35% as singletons. The sample was blood. The receptors here all came from a woman in her thirties in good health.

The rearrangement joins TRBV18 to TRBJ2-1; D uncertain. V was trimmed by 10 bases and J by 0 bases, leaving 16 bases between them. Per germline, CDR1 KGHSH and CDR2 LQKENI. The CDR3 length is 15 residues. CDR3 in DNA: TGTGCCACCCAACCTAGTCGTCTCTCCTACAATGAGCAGTTCTTC. This gives the protein CATQPSRLSYNEQFF.

The V and J genes are TRBV12-5 and TRBJ2-7; tentatively, D is TRBD2 (5 bases). The CDR3 is 15 amino acids. CDR1 LGHNT and CDR2 FRNRAP come from the germline V gene. Between the trimmed V and J ends, which lost 2 bases and 2 bases, there was a span of 13 bases. In nucleotides, the CDR3 is TGTGCTAGTGGTTTGCACGGGGATCCGACCTACGAGCAGTACTTC. Its protein is CASGLHGDPTYEQYF.

The chain links TRBV20-1 to TRBJ1-1, with D unresolved. The germline V and J ends were trimmed by 3 bases and 0 bases, with 11 bases remaining between them. Germline V gives CDR1 DFQATT, CDR2 SNEGSKA (reference sequence). This CDR3 is 14 amino acids long. Here the CDR3 DNA reads TGCAGTGCTAGTGAGGAGTTTTTGAACACTGAAGCTTTCTTT. Translation: CSASEEFLNTEAFF.

The CDR3 region is CASSFPVGGYTF. The CDR3 DNA follows: TGTGCCAGCAGCTTCCCCGTGGGAGGCTACACCTTC. V and J are TRBV5-6 and TRBJ1-2, with unresolved D. This CDR3 comprises 12 residues. CDR1 and CDR2 (germline): SGHDT, YYEEEE. The V end was cut by 2 bases, the J end by 8 bases, with 10 bases between.

With respect to this clonotype: This may be a read error, as it is one base from a much larger clone. This rearrangement joins TRBV6-6 to TRBJ2-3, with TRBD1 identical over 9 bases. J lost 4 bases, V lost 6 bases, and 5 bases had no gene match. There are 14 residues in the CDR3. Germline CDR1 and CDR2: MNHNY and SVGAGI (reference sequence). The CDR3 bases are TGTGCCAGCAGGAGGGACAGGGACGCAGATACGCAGTATTTT. Amino acids: CASRRDRDADTQYF.

This clonotype was found a few times. The chain couples TRBV20-1 to TRBJ2-1, with D maybe TRBD2 (5 bases). V was cut by 0 bases and J by 10 bases, with 7 bases left in between. Germline loops: CDR1 DFQATT, CDR2 SNEGSKA (reference sequence). The CDR3 is made up of 11 amino acids. The DNA for the CDR3 is TGCAGTGCTAGAGAAACGGGGGAGCAGTTCTTC. Its translation: CSARETGEQFF.

This clonotype was seen a handful of times. The chain has TRBV6-1 and TRBJ1-1, with D hard to call. The germline V gene encodes CDR1 MNHNS and CDR2 SASEGT. This CDR3 contains 14 residues. The V gene lost 7 bases and the J gene lost 4 bases, with 16 bases spanning the gap. The CDR3 sequence: CASTVPHLGTEAFF. In DNA form, the CDR3 reads TGTGCCAGCACCGTGCCTCATCTTGGCACTGAAGCTTTCTTT.

There are many counts of this clonotype. This chain joins TRBV29-1 and TRBJ1-2; D is ambiguous. The CDR3 contains 14 residues. V lost 3 bases to trimming and J lost 0 bases, with 11 bases between them. Germline-derived CDR1 and CDR2 are SQVTM and ANQGSEA. CDR3 DNA sequence: TGCAGCGTTGATGTCGCCTCTTCTAACTATGGCTACACCTTC. Translation: CSVDVASSNYGYTF.